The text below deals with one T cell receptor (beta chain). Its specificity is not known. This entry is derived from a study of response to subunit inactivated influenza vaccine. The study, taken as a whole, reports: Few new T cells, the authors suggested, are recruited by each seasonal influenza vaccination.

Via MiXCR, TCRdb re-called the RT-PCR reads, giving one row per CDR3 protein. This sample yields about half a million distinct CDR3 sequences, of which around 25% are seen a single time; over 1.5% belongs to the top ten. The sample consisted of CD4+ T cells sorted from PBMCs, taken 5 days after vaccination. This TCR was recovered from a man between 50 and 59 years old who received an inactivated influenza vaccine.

CDR3 sequence (DNA): TGTGCCAGCAGCACTCTGACTAGCGGGACCAGCACAGATACGCAGTATTTT. Encoded protein: CASSTLTSGTSTDTQYF. V and J are TRBV7-9 and TRBJ2-3, with TRBD2 identical over 11 bases. V gave up 5 bases and J gave up 0 bases; unmatched junction bases: 7. Per the germline V gene, CDR1 is SEHNR and CDR2 is FQNEAQ (reference sequence). The CDR3 is 17 amino acids.